One sample yielded the 26 T cell receptor beta chains listed below, sequenced in a study of neurological immune-mediated disorders. Time point given: longitudinal time-point 2. One entry per CDR3 protein, called by TCRdb with MiXCR from the 5' RACE reads. The table includes 70,000 to 90,000 distinct CDR3 sequences, 5.5% to 6.5% detected once. The sample consisted of PBMCs. The receptors here all came from a woman aged 55-69 years with multiple sclerosis.

This clonotype was counted at least ten times. This chain joins TRBV18 and TRBJ2-5; TRBD2 matches at 12 bases. Trimming at V came to 6 bases and at J to 5 bases, leaving 7 bases not matched to a gene. Per germline, CDR1 KGHSH and CDR2 LQKENI. The CDR3 consists of 15 residues. The DNA of the CDR3 is TGTGCCAGCTCGTCTAGCGGGGGGGCCGTGGAGACCCAGTACTTC. Protein sequence: CASSSSGGAVETQYF. The full variable domain, its missing parts supplied by reference TRBV18 and TRBJ2-5, is NAGVMQNPRHLVRRRGQEARLRCSPMKGHSHVYWYRQLPEEGLKFMVYLQKENIIDESGMPKERFSAEFPKEGPSILRIQQVVRGDSAAYFCASSSSGGAVETQYFGPGTRLLVL.

This clonotype appeared many times. The V and J genes are TRBV20-1 and TRBJ1-2; D is uncertain. CDR1 and CDR2 from the germline V gene are DFQATT and SNEGSKA (reference sequence). V lost 3 bases to trimming and J lost 7 bases, with 12 bases between them. The CDR3 runs 12 residues. CDR3 protein: CSARDLRAGYTF. Written as DNA, the CDR3 is TGCAGTGCTAGGGACCTTCGGGCTGGCTACACCTTC.

This clonotype was detected only a few times. The chain links TRBV20-1 to TRBJ1-1; 8 bases are shared with TRBD1. This CDR3 has 14 amino acids. J was trimmed by 5 bases and V by 4 bases; bases with no gene match: 9. Germline V gene sequence: CDR1 DFQATT, CDR2 SNEGSKA (reference sequence). The chain's CDR3 is CSAIPDRGGTEAFF. The CDR3 nucleotides are TGCAGTGCTATCCCTGACAGGGGAGGGACTGAAGCTTTCTTT.

This clonotype was seen repeatedly, ten times or more. A much larger clone differs by one base, so this may be a read error. The V and J genes are TRBV20-1 and TRBJ1-1; TRBD1 might be the D (6 bases). Trimming took off 4 bases at V and 3 bases at J, with 6 bases between the two ends. Germline CDR1 DFQATT, CDR2 SNEGSKA (reference sequence). The CDR3 extends over 11 amino acids. CDR3 nucleotide sequence: TGCAGTGCTACAGGGGACACTGAAGCTTTCTTT. Encoded protein: CSATGDTEAFF.

This clonotype was seen a handful of times. The gene calls are TRBV5-1 and TRBJ2-1, with D hard to call. The CDR3 runs 15 residues. Germline CDR1 reads SGHRS; CDR2 reads YFSETQ. Between the trimmed V and J ends, which lost 0 bases and 0 bases, there was a span of 7 bases. The CDR3: CASSLEANSYNEQFF. CDR3 nucleotides: TGCGCCAGCAGCTTGGAGGCAAACTCCTACAATGAGCAGTTCTTC.

This clonotype was seen many times. The V and J genes are TRBV21-1 and TRBJ1-5. TRBV21-1 is marked as a pseudogene. This CDR3 is built from 12 residues. The CDR3 DNA is TGTGCCAGCAGGTGGGTCTGGCAGCCCCAGCATTTT. Protein sequence: CASRWVWQPQHF.

In its sample, this clonotype was seen many times. This chain connects TRBV29-1 to TRBJ1-4, with D possibly TRBD1 on 6 matching bases. The CDR3 consists of 14 residues. Germline-derived CDR1 and CDR2 are SQVTM and ANQGSEA. V was pared by 2 bases and J by 10 bases, with 17 bases between. CDR3 protein: CSVEPPGGIGKLFF. In DNA form, the CDR3 reads TGCAGCGTTGAACCCCCCGGGGGCATCGGAAAACTGTTTTTT.

Ten or more counts support this clonotype. V and J are TRBV10-3 and TRBJ2-5, with D possibly matching TRBD1 (5 bases). In germline, CDR1 is ENHRY, CDR2 SYGVKD. This CDR3 contains 13 residues. Trimming removed 4 bases from V and 0 bases from J, with 6 bases in between. The CDR3 sequence: CAISGGHQETQYF. The CDR3 nucleotides are TGTGCCATCAGTGGGGGCCACCAAGAGACCCAGTACTTC.

In its sample, this clonotype was seen many times. This chain joins TRBV5-6 and TRBJ2-1; D remains unclear. CDR3 length equals 15 residues. Germline CDR1 and CDR2: SGHDT and YYEEEE. V was pared by 7 bases and J by 6 bases, with 20 bases between. CDR3 DNA sequence: TGTGCCAGCTCCAGACGGAACCTGGTTAGCAATGAGCAGTTCTTC. It encodes CASSRRNLVSNEQFF.

This clonotype was picked up many times. The V call is TRBV7-9, the J call TRBJ2-7; possibly TRBD2 for D (5 bases). Germline assignment: CDR1 SEHNR and CDR2 FQNEAQ (reference sequence). V was trimmed by 5 bases and J by 5 bases, leaving 16 bases between them. The CDR3 consists of 14 residues. The CDR3 bases are TGTGCCAGCAGCCGCCGCGGGTTTGGGAACGAGCAGTACTTC. Translated: CASSRRGFGNEQYF.

This clonotype has a count of ten or more. J is TRBJ2-5 and V is TRBV3-1; perhaps TRBD2 as D (5 bases). From germline, CDR1 is LGHDT and CDR2 YNNKEL (reference sequence). Deletions cut 4 bases from V and 3 bases from J, with 15 bases between. The CDR3 length is 15 residues. CDR3 sequence reads: CASSRGSSVKETQYF. DNA of the CDR3: TGTGCCAGCAGCCGAGGGTCATCAGTCAAAGAGACCCAGTACTTC.

The sample holds many counts of this clonotype. The chain joins TRBV19 to TRBJ2-5; TRBD1 might be the D (5 bases). The V end was cut by 5 bases, the J end by 0 bases, with 7 bases between. Germline V gene data show CDR1 as LNHDA and CDR2 as SQIVND (reference sequence). The CDR3 loop spans 13 amino acids. CDR3: CASSPGNQETQYF. The CDR3 region has the DNA TGTGCCAGTAGTCCAGGGAACCAAGAGACCCAGTACTTC.

Notes on this clonotype: This may stem from a read error, because a much larger clone lies one nucleotide away. This sequence joins TRBV6-6 and TRBJ2-7; D uncertain. The CDR3 extends over 12 amino acids. V gave up 6 bases and J gave up 2 bases, with 8 bases separating them. Germline V gene sequence: CDR1 MNHNY, CDR2 SVGAGI (reference sequence). The CDR3 here is CASRPRAYEQYF. CDR3 nucleotides: TGTGCCAGCAGGCCAAGGGCCTACGAGCAGTACTTC.

This clonotype was seen ten or more times. V is TRBV5-1 and J is TRBJ1-4; D unresolved. The germline V gene has CDR1 SGHRS and CDR2 YFSETQ. This CDR3 contains 14 residues. Trimming shortened V by 0 bases and J by 3 bases, and 6 bases separated the two germline ends. Here the CDR3 DNA reads TGCGCCAGCAGCTTGGTACCGCCTAATGAAAAACTGTTTTTT. As protein: CASSLVPPNEKLFF.

This clonotype showed up many times. This chain links TRBV30 with TRBJ2-7, with D perhaps given as TRBD1 or TRBD2 (7 bases each). The V end lost 3 bases, the J end lost 1 base, and 13 bases lay between the germline ends. The germline gives CDR1 GTSNPN, CDR2 SVGIG (reference sequence). This CDR3 comprises 14 residues. In DNA form, the CDR3 reads TGTGCCTGGAGGGACAGGACTAGGTCCTACGAGCAGTACTTC. Protein sequence: CAWRDRTRSYEQYF.

This clonotype was counted ten times or more. This rearrangement joins TRBV20-1 to TRBJ1-4; D is undetermined. The V gene lost 3 bases and the J gene lost 0 bases, with 11 bases spanning the gap. CDR3 length: 15 residues. CDR1 is DFQATT, CDR2 SNEGSKA, per germline (reference sequence). CDR3 amino acids: CSARTGVATNEKLFF. CDR3 DNA: TGCAGTGCTAGGACGGGAGTAGCAACTAATGAAAAACTGTTTTTT.

This clonotype was observed many times. The V gene is TRBV7-2, the J gene TRBJ2-5, with D unclear. The CDR3 is made up of 14 amino acids. The V and J ends lost 1 base and 4 bases respectively, with 10 bases between them. Germline loops: CDR1 SGHTA, CDR2 FQGNSA. The CDR3: CASSLVVGTETQYF. The CDR3 nucleotides are TGTGCCAGCAGCTTAGTGGTAGGAACAGAGACCCAGTACTTC.

This clonotype was counted a few times. This chain links TRBV29-1 with TRBJ2-7; D is uncertain. The germline V gene has CDR1 SQVTM and CDR2 ANQGSEA. Between the trimmed V and J ends, which lost 2 bases and 3 bases, there was a span of 5 bases. This CDR3 has 11 amino acids. CDR3: CSVEQNYEQYF. DNA of the CDR3: TGCAGCGTTGAACAGAACTACGAGCAGTACTTC.

This clonotype was seen ten or more times. The chain is built from TRBV12-3 or TRBV12-4 and TRBJ2-5; D gene uncertain. The CDR3 is made up of 13 amino acids. The V end lost 2 bases, the J end lost 2 bases, and 6 bases lay between the germline ends. The chain's CDR3 is CASSLRVQETQYF. DNA for the CDR3: TGTGCCAGCAGTTTAAGGGTACAAGAGACCCAGTACTTC.

This clonotype was found many times. The chain employs TRBV29-1 and TRBJ1-1, with a tentative D call TRBD1 (6 bases). This CDR3 is 12 amino acids long. CDR1 is SQVTM, CDR2 ANQGSEA, per germline. The V and J ends lost 5 bases and 3 bases respectively, with 10 bases between them. The CDR3 region has the DNA TGCAGCGTTTTATCAGGGGACACTGAAGCTTTCTTT. Translation gives CSVLSGDTEAFF.

This clonotype was seen at least ten times. The V call is TRBV7-9, the J call TRBJ1-1; possibly TRBD1 for D (5 bases). The CDR3 consists of 13 residues. V lost 6 bases, J lost 4 bases, and 12 bases lay in between. Germline V gives CDR1 SEHNR, CDR2 FQNEAQ (reference sequence). The chain's CDR3 is CASRGLSGTEAFF. As DNA, the CDR3 is TGTGCCAGCAGGGGACTCTCGGGCACTGAAGCTTTCTTT.

At least ten counts were recorded for this clonotype. The rearrangement links TRBV6-1 to TRBJ2-7; D unresolved. The V end lost 4 bases, the J end lost 3 bases, and 7 bases lay between the germline ends. This CDR3 is built from 12 residues. Germline V gene sequence: CDR1 MNHNS, CDR2 SASEGT. The CDR3 DNA reads as TGTGCCAGCAGTGTTGAAGGCTACGAGCAGTACTTC. Amino acids: CASSVEGYEQYF.

This sequence joins TRBV7-9 and TRBJ2-6, with 8 bases aligning to TRBD1. This CDR3 region has 17 residues. The ends lost 5 bases at V and 2 bases at J; junction bases unmatched: 8. Germline lookup yields CDR1 SEHNR and CDR2 FQNEAQ (reference sequence). The CDR3 protein is CASSPDRVITGANVLTF. In DNA, the CDR3 is TGTGCCAGCAGCCCGGACAGGGTCATCACTGGGGCCAACGTCCTGACTTTC. Drawing the rest from reference TRBV7-9 and TRBJ2-6, the complete variable domain is DTGVSQNPRHKITKRGQNVTFRCDPISEHNRLYWYRQTLGQGPEFLTYFQNEAQLEKSRLLSDRFSAERPKGSFSTLEIQRTEQGDSAMYLCASSPDRVITGANVLTFGAGSRLTVL.

This clonotype has ten or more counts. The chain has TRBV20-1 and TRBJ2-7; D is possibly TRBD1 (5 bases). The germline V gene encodes CDR1 DFQATT and CDR2 SNEGSKA (reference sequence). Trimming removed 2 bases at V and 0 bases at J, with 17 bases between. The CDR3 is 16 residues long. The CDR3 here is CSARSYHQRGSYEQYF. CDR3 bases: TGCAGTGCTAGATCGTACCACCAAAGGGGCTCCTACGAGCAGTACTTC.

This clonotype was seen ten or more times. CDR3 residues: CASYGQGSQPQHF. The CDR3 DNA is TGTGCCAGCTACGGACAGGGCAGTCAGCCCCAGCATTTT. The chain has TRBV12-3 or TRBV12-4 and TRBJ1-5; 8 bases match TRBD1. V was pared by 8 bases and J by 6 bases, with 6 bases of the junction left unmatched. The CDR3 covers 13 residues.

This clonotype was detected ten times or more. The rearrangement joins TRBV5-1 to TRBJ2-1, with TRBD2 as a possible D gene (6 bases). The V and J ends lost 0 bases and 3 bases respectively, with 10 bases between them. The CDR3 loop spans 15 amino acids. Germline V lookup: CDR1 SGHRS, CDR2 YFSETQ. CDR3 nucleotides: TGCGCCAGCAGCTTGGTTACGGGGGACTACAATGAGCAGTTCTTC. This codes for CASSLVTGDYNEQFF.